The subject of this entry is one T cell receptor beta chain. CDR1 is MNHEY and CDR2 is SVGAGI in the germline V gene. The CDR3 sequence is 15 residues long. V shed 0 bases and J shed 2 bases, with 11 bases lying between them. The data originate from a study of blood T cell repertoires in COVID-19. Overall study: Material from acute and convalescent COVID-19 was sourced from the United States, Italy and Spain. T cells, B-cell-depleted T cells, or PBMCs provided the cDNA or gDNA that served as material.

Generated by immunoSEQ multiplex PCR, the TCRdb table keeps only in-frame clones and is missing some. The sample has about 140,000 clones; about 89% are singletons. Material: peripheral blood. The TCR originated in a man aged 50-59 years with active COVID-19. The J gene is TRBJ2-7, the V gene TRBV6-5, with D unresolved. The CDR3 DNA reads TGTGCCAGCAGTTACTCGGTCGCAGATACCTACGAGCAGTACTTC. This gives the protein CASSYSVADTYEQYF.